Listed below are T cell receptor beta chains from one sample, sequenced in a study of CD4+ T cells in melanoma. TCRdb's copy holds only in-frame clones and misses some; the assay was immunoSEQ multiplex PCR. The sample lists over 130,000 clones; around 90% were seen once. These receptors originate from a human donor with melanoma. Both conserved end residues are trimmed from each CDR3.

v_call	j_call	cdr3_aa
TRBV5-1	TRBJ1-3	ASSLMGEGNTIY
TRBV9	TRBJ2-1	ASSVGVDSYNEQF
TRBV11-3	TRBJ1-6	ASSLSRSAPLH
TRBV27	TRBJ2-7	ASSFSVRLSEQY
TRBV25-1	TRBJ2-7	ASSFPGRRGSYEQY
TRBV5-6	TRBJ1-2	ASSLRPAFYGYT
TRBV9	TRBJ2-2	ASSHSRQLGTQTGELF
TRBV25-1	TRBJ1-2	ASRQGCDRYT
TRBV11-3	TRBJ2-7	ASSSTTDSSEQY
TRBV11-2	TRBJ2-7	ASRGQGRGYEQY
TRBV7-2	TRBJ1-1	ASSQGNTEAF
TRBV5-1	TRBJ1-6	ASSLGGGVYNSPLH
TRBV10-3	TRBJ1-1	AISESTLRAF
TRBV4-1	TRBJ1-1	ASSLGGAWTEAF
TRBV27	TRBJ1-5	ASSPTEVGYSNQPQH
TRBV5-8	TRBJ2-6	ASSLGSLFSGANVLT
TRBV6-1	TRBJ2-3	ASSRDKSTDTQY
TRBV5-1	TRBJ2-1	ASSWTGSHNEQF
TRBV29-1	TRBJ2-5	SAAMTRYQETQY
TRBV9	TRBJ2-2	ASSGQAGTGPTGELF
TRBV25-1	TRBJ1-5	ASSEGSFWQPQH
TRBV7-9	TRBJ2-5	ASSVTYQETQY
TRBV7-2	TRBJ2-3	ASSVGGTITDTQY
TRBV21-1	TRBJ2-5	ASSNRQGRVAETQY